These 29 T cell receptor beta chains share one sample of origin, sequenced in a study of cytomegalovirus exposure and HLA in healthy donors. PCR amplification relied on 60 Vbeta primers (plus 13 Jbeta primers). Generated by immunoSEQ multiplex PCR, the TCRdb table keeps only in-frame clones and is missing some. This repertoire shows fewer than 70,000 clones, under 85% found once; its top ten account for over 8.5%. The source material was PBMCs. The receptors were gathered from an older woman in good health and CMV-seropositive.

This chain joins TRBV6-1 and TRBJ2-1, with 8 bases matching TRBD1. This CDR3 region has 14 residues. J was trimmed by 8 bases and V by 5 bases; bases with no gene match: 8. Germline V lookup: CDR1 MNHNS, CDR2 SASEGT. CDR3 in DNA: TGTGCCAGCAGTCAAGGGTCAGGGGGCCATGAGCAGTTCTTC. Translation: CASSQGSGGHEQFF.

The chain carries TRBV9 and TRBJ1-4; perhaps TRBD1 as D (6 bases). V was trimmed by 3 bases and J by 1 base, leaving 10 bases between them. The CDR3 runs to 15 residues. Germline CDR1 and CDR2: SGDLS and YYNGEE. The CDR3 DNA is TGTGCCAGCAGCGGAGGACAGTTAACTAATGAAAAACTGTTTTTT. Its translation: CASSGGQLTNEKLFF. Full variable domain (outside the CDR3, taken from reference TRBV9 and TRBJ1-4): DSGVTQTPKHLITATGQRVTLRCSPRSGDLSVYWYQQSLDQGLQFLIQYYNGEERAKGNILERFSAQQFPDLHSELNLSSLELGDSALYFCASSGGQLTNEKLFFGSGTQLSVL.

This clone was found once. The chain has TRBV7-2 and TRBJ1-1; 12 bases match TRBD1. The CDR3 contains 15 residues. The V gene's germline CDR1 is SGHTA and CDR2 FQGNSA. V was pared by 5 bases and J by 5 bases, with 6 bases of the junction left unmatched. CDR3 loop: CASSLGDRGRTEAFF. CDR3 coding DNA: TGTGCCAGCAGCCTAGGGGACAGGGGGCGAACTGAAGCTTTCTTT.

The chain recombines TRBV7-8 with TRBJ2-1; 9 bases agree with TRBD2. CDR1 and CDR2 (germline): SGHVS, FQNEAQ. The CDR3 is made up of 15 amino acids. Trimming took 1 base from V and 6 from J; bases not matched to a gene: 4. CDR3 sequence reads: CASSLGAGGLNEQFF. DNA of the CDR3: TGTGCCAGCAGCTTAGGAGCGGGAGGCCTCAATGAGCAGTTCTTC.

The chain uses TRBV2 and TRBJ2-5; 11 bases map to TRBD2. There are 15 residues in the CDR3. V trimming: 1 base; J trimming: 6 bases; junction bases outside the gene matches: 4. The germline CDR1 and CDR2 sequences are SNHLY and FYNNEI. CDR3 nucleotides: TGTGCCAGCAGTGAAGTAGCGGGGGGGAGGAAGACCCAGTACTTC. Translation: CASSEVAGGRKTQYF.

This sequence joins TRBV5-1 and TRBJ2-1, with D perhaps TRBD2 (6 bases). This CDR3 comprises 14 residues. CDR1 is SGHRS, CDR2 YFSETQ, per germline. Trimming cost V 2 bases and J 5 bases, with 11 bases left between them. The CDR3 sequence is CASSLSGTHNEQFF. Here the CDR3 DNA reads TGCGCCAGCAGCTTATCCGGGACTCACAATGAGCAGTTCTTC. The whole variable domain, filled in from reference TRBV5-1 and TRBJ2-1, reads KAGVTQTPRYLIKTRGQQVTLSCSPISGHRSVSWYQQTPGQGLQFLFEYFSETQRNKGNFPGRFSGRQFSNSRSEMNVSTLELGDSALYLCASSLSGTHNEQFFGPGTRLTVL.

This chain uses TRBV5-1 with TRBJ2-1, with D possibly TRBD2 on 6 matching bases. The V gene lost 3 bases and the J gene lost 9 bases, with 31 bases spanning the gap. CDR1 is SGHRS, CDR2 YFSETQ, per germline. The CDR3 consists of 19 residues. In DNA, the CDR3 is TGCGCCAGCAGCTGGACAATCCTCCTCTTCGGGGGAGCCCGTCCTGAGCAGTTCTTC. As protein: CASSWTILLFGGARPEQFF.

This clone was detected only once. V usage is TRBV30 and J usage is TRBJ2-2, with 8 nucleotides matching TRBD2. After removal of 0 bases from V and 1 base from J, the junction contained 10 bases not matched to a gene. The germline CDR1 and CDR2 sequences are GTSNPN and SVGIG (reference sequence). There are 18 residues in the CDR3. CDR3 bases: TGTGCCTGGAGTGTATGGCGGGGGGACGCTTTGAACACCGGGGAGCTGTTTTTT. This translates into CAWSVWRGDALNTGELFF.

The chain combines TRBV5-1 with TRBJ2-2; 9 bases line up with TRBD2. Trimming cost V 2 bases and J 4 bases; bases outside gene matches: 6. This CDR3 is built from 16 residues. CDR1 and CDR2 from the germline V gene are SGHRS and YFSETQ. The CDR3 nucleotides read TGCGCCAGCAGCTTAGCGGGAGGAGGGGGCACCGGGGAGCTGTTTTTT. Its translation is CASSLAGGGGTGELFF.

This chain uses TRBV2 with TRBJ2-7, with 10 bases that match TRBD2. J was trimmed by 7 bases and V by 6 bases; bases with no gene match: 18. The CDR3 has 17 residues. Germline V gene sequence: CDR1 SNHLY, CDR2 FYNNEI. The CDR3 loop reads CASRPGGLSGGAREQYF. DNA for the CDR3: TGTGCCAGCAGACCCGGCGGACTAAGCGGGGGGGCGAGAGAGCAGTACTTC.

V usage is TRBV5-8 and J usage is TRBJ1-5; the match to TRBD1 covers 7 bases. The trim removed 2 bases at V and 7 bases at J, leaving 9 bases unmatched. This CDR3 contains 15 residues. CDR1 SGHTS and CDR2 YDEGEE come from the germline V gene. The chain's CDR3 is CASSFPGTVGQPQHF. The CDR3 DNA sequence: TGTGCCAGCAGCTTCCCCGGGACAGTAGGACAGCCCCAGCATTTT.

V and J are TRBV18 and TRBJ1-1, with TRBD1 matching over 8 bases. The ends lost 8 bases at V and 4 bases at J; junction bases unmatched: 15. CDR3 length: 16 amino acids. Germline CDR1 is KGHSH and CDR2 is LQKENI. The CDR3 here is CASGNYRGGLLTEAFF. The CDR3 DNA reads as TGTGCCAGCGGCAATTACAGGGGGGGTCTTCTCACTGAAGCTTTCTTT.

The CDR3 protein is CASSGQGEETQYF. Written as DNA, the CDR3 is TGTGCCAGCTCAGGACAGGGGGAAGAGACCCAGTACTTC. The V and J genes are TRBV18 and TRBJ2-5; TRBD1 matches 10 bases. This CDR3 region has 13 residues. Germline V gene sequence: CDR1 KGHSH, CDR2 LQKENI. V shed 5 bases, J shed 3 bases, and the junction held 0 bases outside the gene matches.

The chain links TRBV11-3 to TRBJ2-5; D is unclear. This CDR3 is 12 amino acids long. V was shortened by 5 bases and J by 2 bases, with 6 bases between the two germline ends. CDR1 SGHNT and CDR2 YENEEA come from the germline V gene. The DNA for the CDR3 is TGTGCCAGCAGCGAGCTTCAAGAGACCCAGTACTTC. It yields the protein CASSELQETQYF.

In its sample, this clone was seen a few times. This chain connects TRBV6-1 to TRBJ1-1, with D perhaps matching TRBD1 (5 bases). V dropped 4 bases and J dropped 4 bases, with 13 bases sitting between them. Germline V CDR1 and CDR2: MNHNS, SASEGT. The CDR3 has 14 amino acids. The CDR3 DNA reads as TGTGCCAGCAGTGTTGCAGGGTGGGCCACTGAAGCTTTCTTT. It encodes CASSVAGWATEAFF.

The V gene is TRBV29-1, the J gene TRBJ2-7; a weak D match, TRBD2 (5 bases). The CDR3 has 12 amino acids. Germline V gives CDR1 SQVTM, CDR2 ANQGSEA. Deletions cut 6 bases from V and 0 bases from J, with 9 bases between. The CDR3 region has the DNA TGCAGCGTGGGGAGAGACTCCTACGAGCAGTACTTC. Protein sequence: CSVGRDSYEQYF.

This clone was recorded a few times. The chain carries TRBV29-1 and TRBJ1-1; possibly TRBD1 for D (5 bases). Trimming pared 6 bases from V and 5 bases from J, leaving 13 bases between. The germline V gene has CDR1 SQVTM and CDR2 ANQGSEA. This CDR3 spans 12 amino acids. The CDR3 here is CSVTRGWTEAFF. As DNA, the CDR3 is TGCAGCGTGACGCGGGGGTGGACTGAAGCTTTCTTT.

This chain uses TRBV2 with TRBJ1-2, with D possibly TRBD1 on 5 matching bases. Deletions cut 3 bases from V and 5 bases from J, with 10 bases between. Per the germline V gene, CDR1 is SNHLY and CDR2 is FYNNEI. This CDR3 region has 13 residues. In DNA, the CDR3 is TGTGCCAGCAGTGACGGCAGGGCTTATGGCTACACCTTC. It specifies CASSDGRAYGYTF.

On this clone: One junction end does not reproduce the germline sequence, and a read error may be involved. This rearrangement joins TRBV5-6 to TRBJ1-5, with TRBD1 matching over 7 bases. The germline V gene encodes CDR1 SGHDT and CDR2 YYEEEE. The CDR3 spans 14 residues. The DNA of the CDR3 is TGTGCCGGCAGCTCCCGGACAGGCGCCTCGGCCCAGCATTTT. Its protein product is CAGSSRTGASAQHF. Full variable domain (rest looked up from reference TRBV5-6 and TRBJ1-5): DAGVTQSPTHLIKTRGQQVTLRCSPKSGHDTVSWYQQALGQGPQFIFQYYEEEERQRGNFPDRFSGHQFPNYSSELNVNALLLGDSALYLCAGSSRTGASAQHFGDGTRLSIL.

The CDR3 DNA follows: TGCGCCAGCAGCTCCCTCAGGACGCAGTATTTT. This sequence encodes CASSSLRTQYF. This chain links TRBV5-1 with TRBJ2-3, with D hard to call. This CDR3 is 11 amino acids long. The germline CDR1 and CDR2 sequences are SGHRS and YFSETQ. With 3 bases removed from V and 9 bases from J, the gap between germline ends came to 8 bases.

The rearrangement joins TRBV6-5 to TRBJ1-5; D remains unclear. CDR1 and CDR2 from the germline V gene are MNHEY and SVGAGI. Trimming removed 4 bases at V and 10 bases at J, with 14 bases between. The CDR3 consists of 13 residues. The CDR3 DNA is TGTGCCAGCAGTTTGGCGGGCAGGCCTCCCCAGCATTTT. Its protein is CASSLAGRPPQHF.

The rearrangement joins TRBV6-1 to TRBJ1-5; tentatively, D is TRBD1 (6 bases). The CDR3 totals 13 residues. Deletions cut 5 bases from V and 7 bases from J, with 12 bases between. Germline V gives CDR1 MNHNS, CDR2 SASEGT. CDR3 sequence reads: CASSRQEEQPQHF. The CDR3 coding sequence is TGTGCCAGCAGTAGACAGGAGGAACAGCCCCAGCATTTT.

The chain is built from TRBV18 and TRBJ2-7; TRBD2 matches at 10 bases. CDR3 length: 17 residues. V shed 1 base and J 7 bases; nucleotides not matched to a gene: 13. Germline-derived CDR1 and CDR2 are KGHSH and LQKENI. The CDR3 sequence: CASSPRLAGGGATEQYF. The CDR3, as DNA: TGTGCCAGCTCACCACGTTTAGCGGGAGGTGGGGCTACGGAGCAGTACTTC.

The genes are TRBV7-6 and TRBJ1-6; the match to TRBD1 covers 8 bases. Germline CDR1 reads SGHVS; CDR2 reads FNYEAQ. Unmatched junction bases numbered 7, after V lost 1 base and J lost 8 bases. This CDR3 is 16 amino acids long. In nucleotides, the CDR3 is TGTGCCAGCAGCTTAGAGGCCACAGGGGGAGATTCACCCCTCCACTTT. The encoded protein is CASSLEATGGDSPLHF.

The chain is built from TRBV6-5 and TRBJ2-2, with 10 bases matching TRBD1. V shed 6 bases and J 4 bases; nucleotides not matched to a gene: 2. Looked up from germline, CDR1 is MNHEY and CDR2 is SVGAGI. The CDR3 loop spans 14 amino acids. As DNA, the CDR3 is TGTGCCAGCAGAAGGACAGGGGGCACCGGGGAGCTGTTTTTT. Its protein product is CASRRTGGTGELFF.

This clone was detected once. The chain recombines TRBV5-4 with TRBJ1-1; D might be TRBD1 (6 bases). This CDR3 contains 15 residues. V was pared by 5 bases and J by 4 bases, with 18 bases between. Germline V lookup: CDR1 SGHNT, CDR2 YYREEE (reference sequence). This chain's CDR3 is CASSFKTGFITEAFF. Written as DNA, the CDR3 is TGTGCCAGCAGTTTTAAAACAGGGTTTATCACTGAAGCTTTCTTT.

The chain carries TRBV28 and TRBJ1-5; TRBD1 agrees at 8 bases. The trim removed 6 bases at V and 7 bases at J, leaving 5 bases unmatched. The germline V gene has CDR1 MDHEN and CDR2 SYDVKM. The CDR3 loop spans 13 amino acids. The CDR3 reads CASSIDRGQPQHF. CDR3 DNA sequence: TGTGCCAGCAGCATAGACAGGGGCCAGCCCCAGCATTTT.

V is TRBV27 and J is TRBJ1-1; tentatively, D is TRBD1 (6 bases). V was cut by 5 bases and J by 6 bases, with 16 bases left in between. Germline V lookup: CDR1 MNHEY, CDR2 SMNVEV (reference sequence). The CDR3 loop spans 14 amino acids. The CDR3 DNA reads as TGTGCCAGCAGTCCACGACAGGTTTTGGCTGAAGCTTTCTTT. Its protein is CASSPRQVLAEAFF.

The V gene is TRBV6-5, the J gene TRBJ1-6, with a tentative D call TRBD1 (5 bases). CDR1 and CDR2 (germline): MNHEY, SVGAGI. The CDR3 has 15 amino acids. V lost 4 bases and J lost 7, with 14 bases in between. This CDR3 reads CASSLAGKGNSPLHF. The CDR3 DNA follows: TGTGCCAGCAGTTTGGCAGGGAAAGGGAATTCACCCCTCCACTTT.